A single sample is the source of the 18 T cell receptor beta chains below, sequenced in a study of identical twins. One entry per CDR3 protein results from TCRdb running MiXCR on the 5' RACE reads. This table has about 1.7 million distinct CDR3 sequences, 32% appearing once. The sequencing input was cord blood. All receptors derive from a newborn girl in good health.

This chain uses TRBV10-1 with TRBJ1-6, with D possibly matching TRBD1 (5 bases). The CDR3 is made up of 16 amino acids. Trimming removed 0 bases at V and 7 bases at J, with 13 bases between. Germline V gene sequence: CDR1 WNHNN, CDR2 SYGVQD (reference sequence). Here the CDR3 reads CASSESTPGGNSPLHF. In DNA form, the CDR3 reads TGCGCCAGCAGTGAGTCGACTCCGGGGGGGAATTCACCCCTCCACTTT.

The V gene is TRBV3-1, the J gene TRBJ1-1; D is perhaps TRBD1 (6 bases). This CDR3 contains 12 residues. In germline, CDR1 is LGHDT, CDR2 YNNKEL (reference sequence). V lost 2 bases, J lost 8 bases, and 9 bases lay in between. CDR3 loop: CASSQFDREAFF. The CDR3, as DNA: TGTGCCAGCAGCCAATTCGACAGGGAAGCTTTCTTT.

This clonotype came up a few times. This chain connects TRBV3-1 to TRBJ1-2; D uncertain. The germline gives CDR1 LGHDT, CDR2 YNNKEL (reference sequence). This CDR3 has 14 residues. The V gene lost 4 bases and the J gene lost 8 bases, with 17 bases spanning the gap. The CDR3 DNA follows: TGTGCCAGCAGCCCGGTCGGGAACTCGCGGGGCTACACCTTC. This encodes CASSPVGNSRGYTF.

The rearrangement links TRBV27 to TRBJ2-7; D is perhaps TRBD1 (6 bases). V lost 5 bases to trimming and J lost 2 bases, with 10 bases between them. Germline V gives CDR1 MNHEY, CDR2 SMNVEV (reference sequence). The CDR3 covers 13 residues. The CDR3 bases are TGTGCCAGCAGTCCCAAGGGGGCCTACGAGCAGTACTTC. Its protein product is CASSPKGAYEQYF.

This clonotype was observed a handful of times. This chain links TRBV5-1 with TRBJ2-7, with D uncertain. CDR3 size: 13 residues. Looked up from germline, CDR1 is SGHRS and CDR2 is YFSETQ. The germline V and J ends were trimmed by 5 bases and 2 bases, with 11 bases remaining between them. This CDR3 is CASRVGLTYEQYF. CDR3 coding DNA: TGCGCCAGCAGAGTAGGTCTTACCTACGAGCAGTACTTC.

The V call is TRBV7-6, the J call TRBJ1-4; 10 nucleotides match TRBD1. Germline V CDR1 and CDR2: SGHVS, FNYEAQ. The CDR3 length is 16 residues. The trim removed 1 base at V and 8 bases at J, leaving 7 bases unmatched. The DNA for the CDR3 is TGTGCCAGCAGCTTAGGCCCGGACAGGGGGGACGAAAAACTGTTTTTT. This codes for CASSLGPDRGDEKLFF.

The rearrangement links TRBV7-2 to TRBJ1-6, with 7 bases identical to TRBD1. The CDR3 runs 17 residues. The J segment lost 5 bases and the V segment lost 3 bases, leaving 10 bases of the junction unmatched. Germline V CDR1 and CDR2: SGHTA, FQGNSA. The CDR3 sequence is CASSLTYGDRHNSPLHF. The CDR3 DNA reads as TGTGCCAGCAGCTTGACATACGGGGACAGACATAATTCACCCCTCCACTTT.

The table lists this clonotype with a few counts. The J gene is TRBJ2-3, the V gene TRBV3-1, with a possible D match to TRBD2 (6 bases). The CDR3 contains 15 residues. Between the trimmed V and J ends, which lost 0 bases and 1 base, there was a span of 8 bases. Germline loops: CDR1 LGHDT, CDR2 YNNKEL (reference sequence). CDR3 sequence: CASSQEIAGTDTQYF. CDR3 in DNA: TGTGCCAGCAGCCAAGAAATAGCGGGCACAGATACGCAGTATTTT.

The rearrangement joins TRBV7-2 to TRBJ1-6; TRBD1 matches at 7 bases. The CDR3 consists of 15 residues. Trimming took 5 bases from V and 7 from J; bases not matched to a gene: 8. From germline, CDR1 is SGHTA and CDR2 FQGNSA. The CDR3 nucleotides read TGTGCCAGCAGCCTAATAGGACAGGCAAATTCACCCCTCCACTTT. It specifies CASSLIGQANSPLHF.

The chain joins TRBV20-1 to TRBJ2-1; D perhaps matches TRBD2 (6 bases). CDR1 and CDR2 (germline): DFQATT, SNEGSKA (reference sequence). V lost 3 bases and J lost 0, with 15 bases in between. The CDR3 consists of 16 residues. The CDR3 is CSASGTGVSSYNEQFF. The CDR3 DNA reads TGCAGTGCTAGCGGAACGGGGGTCAGCTCCTACAATGAGCAGTTCTTC.

The rearrangement links TRBV15 to TRBJ1-4, with D tentatively TRBD1 (6 bases). The CDR3 runs to 15 residues. Deletions cut 1 base from V and 6 bases from J, with 12 bases between. Germline-derived CDR1 and CDR2 are LNHNV and YYDKDF (reference sequence). The CDR3 DNA follows: TGTGCCACCAGCAGAGGGGAACAGGGAGATGAAAAACTGTTTTTT. This sequence encodes CATSRGEQGDEKLFF.

The rearrangement links TRBV4-1 to TRBJ1-2; D remains ambiguous. V was trimmed by 3 bases and J by 2 bases, leaving 10 bases between them. The CDR3 sequence is 14 residues long. From germline, CDR1 is MGHRA and CDR2 YSYEKL. The CDR3 DNA reads as TGCGCCAGCAGCCAGTCAGAGATGAACTATGGCTACACCTTC. It translates to CASSQSEMNYGYTF.

This clonotype was observed a handful of times. The gene calls are TRBV6-6 and TRBJ2-3; D is possibly TRBD2 (5 bases). The V end lost 6 bases, the J end lost 14 bases, and 15 bases lay between the germline ends. The CDR3 runs 11 residues. Germline V lookup: CDR1 MNHNY, CDR2 SVGAGI (reference sequence). The CDR3 region has the DNA TGTGCCAGCAGCGAGGACTCCTCTCCGTATTTT. Protein sequence: CASSEDSSPYF.

The chain has TRBV4-2 and TRBJ2-1; 7 bases line up with TRBD2. The V segment lost 0 bases and the J segment 4 bases; nucleotides outside the gene matches: 12. Per the germline V gene, CDR1 is LGHNA and CDR2 is YNFKEQ. The CDR3 length is 18 residues. The CDR3 sequence: CASSQDAGRRGGYNEQFF. Here the CDR3 DNA reads TGTGCCAGCAGCCAAGATGCAGGAAGGCGGGGAGGGTACAATGAGCAGTTCTTC.

The chain recombines TRBV10-3 with TRBJ2-3; D gene uncertain. Deletions cut 7 bases from V and 3 bases from J, with 5 bases between. This CDR3 comprises 11 residues. The germline V gene encodes CDR1 ENHRY and CDR2 SYGVKD. DNA for the CDR3: TGTGCCATCATGAGGACAGATACGCAGTATTTT. As protein: CAIMRTDTQYF.

The rearrangement links TRBV29-1 to TRBJ1-1, with unresolved D. The germline V and J ends were trimmed by 5 bases and 2 bases, with 9 bases remaining between them. The CDR3 contains 12 residues. Germline lookup yields CDR1 SQVTM and CDR2 ANQGSEA. CDR3 loop: CSVIGPNTEAFF. The CDR3 region has the DNA TGCAGCGTTATAGGACCCAACACTGAAGCTTTCTTT. The variable domain in full, with the rest retrieved from reference TRBV29-1 and TRBJ1-1, is SAVISQKPSRDICQRGTSLTIQCQVDSQVTMMFWYRQQPGQSLTLIATANQGSEATYESGFVIDKFPISRPNLTFSTLTVSNMSPEDSSIYLCSVIGPNTEAFFGQGTRLTVV.

A remark on this clonotype: A read error may explain this, as a much larger clone is one base away. The chain employs TRBV27 and TRBJ2-7; no clear D gene. Germline V gene sequence: CDR1 MNHEY, CDR2 SMNVEV (reference sequence). The CDR3 is 13 amino acids. The germline V and J ends were trimmed by 7 bases and 5 bases, with 15 bases remaining between them. CDR3 amino acids: CASKAPESHEQYF. The CDR3 coding sequence is TGTGCCAGCAAAGCCCCAGAGTCCCACGAGCAGTACTTC.

The chain recombines TRBV6-1 with TRBJ1-2, with D possibly matching TRBD1 (5 bases). The germline V gene encodes CDR1 MNHNS and CDR2 SASEGT. V lost 6 bases and J lost 7, with 12 bases in between. The CDR3 covers 12 residues. The CDR3, as DNA: TGTGCCAGCAGCTCAGGGAAGGGTGGCTACACCTTC. Amino acid sequence: CASSSGKGGYTF.